The rows below give T cell receptor beta chains drawn from one sample of a study of cytomegalovirus exposure and HLA in healthy donors. Sequenced by immunoSEQ multiplex PCR; TCRdb stores in-frame clones only, minus some. The sample shows 60,000 to 75,000 clones, about 96% of them seen only once. Sequencing was carried out using PBMCs. These TCRs come from a man younger than 35 in good health and CMV-seronegative. Each CDR3 is given with its conserved first and last residue. D genes are given only for firm matches.

cdr3_aa d_call v_call
CASSFNYEQYF NA TRBV5-1
CASSLKTSASYEQYF TRBD2 TRBV11-1
CASSKDRGQYEQYF TRBD1 TRBV27
CASSSQGIATSGNTIYF NA TRBV7-2
CASSESASSEQFF NA TRBV2
CSVENRRSEAFF NA TRBV29-1
CASSPPLGTGAYGYTF TRBD1 TRBV18
CASSLSSDSYEQYF NA TRBV7-2
CASSPNPDRGDTGELFF TRBD1 TRBV7-7
CASSLPGGETQYF TRBD2 TRBV27
CASGAGRSYNEQFF NA TRBV28
CASSLPAAIAGGTGELFF TRBD2 TRBV28
CASSPYTLEDTEAFF NA TRBV13
CASNPDMPSSGNTIYF NA TRBV2
CASSVGALGEQYF NA TRBV9
CASRPSGRAADTQYF TRBD2 TRBV5-4
CASSLGTRGYTF NA TRBV5-4
CAISVVRDRAYEQYF TRBD1 TRBV10-3
CASSQDPAGSTDTQYF NA TRBV4-1
CSASNGTGQFF TRBD1 TRBV20-1
CASSPSGQMPNYGYTF NA TRBV28
CASSLGGRSTQYF TRBD2 TRBV7-8
CASRGSRNTIYF NA TRBV19
CAIRDRAFAEAFF TRBD1 TRBV10-3
CASSTSRTQETQYF NA TRBV19
CASSRSGTGAVGYTF TRBD1 TRBV5-5
CSADQREARAEFF TRBD2 TRBV29-1
CASSRDRGLNLETQYF TRBD1 TRBV2
CASSRLVWLEQFF NA TRBV2
CASSYQGGSYNEQFF NA TRBV6-5
CASSLPVGALSHYGYTF NA TRBV7-9
CASAGGTSGNTIYF TRBD1 TRBV2
CATSKDRTGDTIYF TRBD1 TRBV15
CASSPDPSGKLFF NA TRBV9
CASSPGTPIYEQYF NA TRBV2
CSARTGNYEQYF NA TRBV29-1
CSVDDRGDTGELFF TRBD1 TRBV29-1
CASSHAAPPTETQYF NA TRBV4-1
CASSQWRGNTEAFF NA TRBV4-2
CASSLRLASDNEQFF NA TRBV5-1
CASSRGGTQETQYF NA TRBV4-1
CASSSGGDGNTIYF NA TRBV9